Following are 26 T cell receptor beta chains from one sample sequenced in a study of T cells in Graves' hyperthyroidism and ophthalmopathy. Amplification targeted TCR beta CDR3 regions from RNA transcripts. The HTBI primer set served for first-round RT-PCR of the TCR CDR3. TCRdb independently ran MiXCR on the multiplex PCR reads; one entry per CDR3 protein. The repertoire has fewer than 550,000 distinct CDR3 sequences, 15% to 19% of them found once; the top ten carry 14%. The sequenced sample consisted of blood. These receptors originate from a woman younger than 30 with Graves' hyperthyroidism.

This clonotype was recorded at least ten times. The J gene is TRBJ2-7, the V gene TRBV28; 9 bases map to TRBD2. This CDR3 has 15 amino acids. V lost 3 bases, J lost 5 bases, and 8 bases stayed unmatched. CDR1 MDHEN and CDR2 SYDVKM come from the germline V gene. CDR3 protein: CASSFWAGGPHEQYF. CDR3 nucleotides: TGTGCCAGCAGTTTCTGGGCGGGAGGGCCCCACGAGCAGTACTTC.

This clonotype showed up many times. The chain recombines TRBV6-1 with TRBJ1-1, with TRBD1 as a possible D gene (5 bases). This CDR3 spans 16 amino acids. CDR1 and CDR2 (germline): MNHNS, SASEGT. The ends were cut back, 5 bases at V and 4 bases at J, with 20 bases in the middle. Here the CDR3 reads CASSNRGQAWGTEAFF. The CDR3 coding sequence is TGTGCCAGCAGTAACCGGGGCCAAGCTTGGGGCACTGAAGCTTTCTTT.

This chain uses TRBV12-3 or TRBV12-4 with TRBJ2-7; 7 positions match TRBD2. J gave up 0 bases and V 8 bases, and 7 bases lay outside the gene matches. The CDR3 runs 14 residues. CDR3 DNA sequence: TGTGCCAGCGGGGGAGGGAGTGTCTCCTACGAGCAGTACTTC. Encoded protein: CASGGGSVSYEQYF.

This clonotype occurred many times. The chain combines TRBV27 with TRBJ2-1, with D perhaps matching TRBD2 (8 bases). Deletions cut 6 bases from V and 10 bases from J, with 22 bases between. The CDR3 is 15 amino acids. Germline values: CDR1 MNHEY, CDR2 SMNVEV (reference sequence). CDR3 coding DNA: TGTGCCAGCAGAAACAGGGGTAGGCGGGAGGACGAGCAGTTCTTC. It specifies CASRNRGRREDEQFF.

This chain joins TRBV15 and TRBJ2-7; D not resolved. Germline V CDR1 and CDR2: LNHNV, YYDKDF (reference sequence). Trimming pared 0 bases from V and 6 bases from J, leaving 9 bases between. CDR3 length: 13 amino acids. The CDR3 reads CATSRDSPSEQYF. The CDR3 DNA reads TGTGCCACCAGCAGAGATTCACCCTCCGAGCAGTACTTC.

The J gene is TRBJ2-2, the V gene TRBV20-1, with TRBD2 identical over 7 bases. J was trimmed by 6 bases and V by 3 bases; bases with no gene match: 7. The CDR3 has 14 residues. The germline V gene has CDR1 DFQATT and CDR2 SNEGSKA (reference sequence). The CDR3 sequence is CSARGRGKAGELFF. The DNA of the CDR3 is TGCAGTGCTAGGGGGAGGGGAAAAGCCGGGGAGCTGTTTTTT.

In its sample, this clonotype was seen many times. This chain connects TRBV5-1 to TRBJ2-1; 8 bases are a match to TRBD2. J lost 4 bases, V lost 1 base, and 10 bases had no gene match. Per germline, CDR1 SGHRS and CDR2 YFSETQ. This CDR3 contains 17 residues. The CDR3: CASSLWGWRGVYNEQFF. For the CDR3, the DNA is TGCGCCAGCAGCTTGTGGGGTTGGCGGGGGGTTTACAATGAGCAGTTCTTC. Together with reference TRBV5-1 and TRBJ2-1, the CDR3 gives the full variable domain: KAGVTQTPRYLIKTRGQQVTLSCSPISGHRSVSWYQQTPGQGLQFLFEYFSETQRNKGNFPGRFSGRQFSNSRSEMNVSTLELGDSALYLCASSLWGWRGVYNEQFFGPGTRLTVL.

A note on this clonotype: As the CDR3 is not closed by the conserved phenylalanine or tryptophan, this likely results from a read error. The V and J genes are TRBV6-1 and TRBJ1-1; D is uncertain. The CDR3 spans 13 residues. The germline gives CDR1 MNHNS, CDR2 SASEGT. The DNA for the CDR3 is TGTGCCAGCAGTGAAGGGACCCACACTGTAGCTTTCTCT. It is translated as CASSEGTHTVAFS.

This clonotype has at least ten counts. The CDR3 coding sequence is TGCAGTGCTAGAGAACCGGGGATACCGTGGGAGCAGTACTTC. Its protein product is CSAREPGIPWEQYF. The chain is built from TRBV20-1 and TRBJ2-7; the D gene is possibly TRBD2 (5 bases). The germline gives CDR1 DFQATT, CDR2 SNEGSKA (reference sequence). CDR3 length: 14 amino acids. V lost 0 bases to trimming and J lost 7 bases, with 16 bases between them.

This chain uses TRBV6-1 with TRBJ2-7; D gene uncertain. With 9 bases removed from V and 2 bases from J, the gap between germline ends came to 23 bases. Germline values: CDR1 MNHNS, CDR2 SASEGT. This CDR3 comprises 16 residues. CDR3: CASQHRNRRITYEQYF. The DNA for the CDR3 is TGTGCCAGTCAACATAGAAATAGACGGATCACCTACGAGCAGTACTTC.

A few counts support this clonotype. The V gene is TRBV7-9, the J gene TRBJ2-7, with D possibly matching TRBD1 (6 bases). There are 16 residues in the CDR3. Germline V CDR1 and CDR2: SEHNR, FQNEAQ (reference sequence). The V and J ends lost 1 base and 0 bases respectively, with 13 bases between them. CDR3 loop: CASSLGGVQGSYEQYF. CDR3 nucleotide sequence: TGTGCCAGCAGCTTAGGAGGGGTACAGGGCTCCTACGAGCAGTACTTC.

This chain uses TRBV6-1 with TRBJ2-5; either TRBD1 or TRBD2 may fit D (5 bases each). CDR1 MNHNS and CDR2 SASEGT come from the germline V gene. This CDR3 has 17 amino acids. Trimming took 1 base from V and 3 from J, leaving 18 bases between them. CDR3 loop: CASSEVNVLLGEETQYF. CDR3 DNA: TGTGCCAGCAGTGAAGTTAATGTTTTATTGGGGGAAGAGACCCAGTACTTC.

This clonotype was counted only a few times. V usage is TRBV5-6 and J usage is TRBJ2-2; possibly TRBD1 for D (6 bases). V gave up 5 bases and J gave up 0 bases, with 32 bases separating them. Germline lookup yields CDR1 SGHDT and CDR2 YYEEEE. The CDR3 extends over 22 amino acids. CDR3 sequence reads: CASSSYNRDTRYRISNTGELFF. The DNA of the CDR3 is TGTGCCAGCAGTAGTTATAATAGGGACACGCGTTATAGAATTTCGAACACCGGGGAGCTGTTTTTT.

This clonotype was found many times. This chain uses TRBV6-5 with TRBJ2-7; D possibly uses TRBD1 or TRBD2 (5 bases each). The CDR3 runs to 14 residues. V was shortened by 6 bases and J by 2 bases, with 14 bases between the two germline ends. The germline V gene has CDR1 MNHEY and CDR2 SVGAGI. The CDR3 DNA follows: TGTGCCAGCAGCCCGGACTCAGGGCCCTACGAGCAGTACTTC. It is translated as CASSPDSGPYEQYF.

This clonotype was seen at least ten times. The CDR3 nucleotides are TGTGCCAGCAGATCGACGGAGAGCCTAAACCCATACAATGAGCAGTTCTTC. This gives the protein CASRSTESLNPYNEQFF. The chain is built from TRBV6-2 or TRBV6-3 and TRBJ2-1; D remains unclear. Trimming pared 6 bases from V and 4 bases from J, leaving 22 bases between. This CDR3 region has 17 residues. The germline gives CDR1 MNHEY, CDR2 SVGEGT.

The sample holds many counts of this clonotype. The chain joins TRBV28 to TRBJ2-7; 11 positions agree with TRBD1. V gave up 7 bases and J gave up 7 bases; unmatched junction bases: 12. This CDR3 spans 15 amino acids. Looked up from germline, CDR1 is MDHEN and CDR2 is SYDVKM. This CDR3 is CASMTTGTGGREQYF. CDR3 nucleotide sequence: TGTGCCAGCATGACGACCGGGACAGGGGGTCGGGAGCAGTACTTC.

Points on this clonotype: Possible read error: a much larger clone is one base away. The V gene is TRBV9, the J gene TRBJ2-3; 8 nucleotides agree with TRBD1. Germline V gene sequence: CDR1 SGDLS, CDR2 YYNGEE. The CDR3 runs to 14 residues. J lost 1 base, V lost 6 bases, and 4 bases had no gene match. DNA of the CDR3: TGTGCCAGCAACCCGGGACAGGGCACAGATACGCAGTATTTT. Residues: CASNPGQGTDTQYF. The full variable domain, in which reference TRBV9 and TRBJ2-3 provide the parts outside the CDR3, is DSGVTQTPKHLITATGQRVTLRCSPRSGDLSVYWYQQSLDQGLQFLIQYYNGEERAKGNILERFSAQQFPDLHSELNLSSLELGDSALYFCASNPGQGTDTQYFGPGTRLTVL.

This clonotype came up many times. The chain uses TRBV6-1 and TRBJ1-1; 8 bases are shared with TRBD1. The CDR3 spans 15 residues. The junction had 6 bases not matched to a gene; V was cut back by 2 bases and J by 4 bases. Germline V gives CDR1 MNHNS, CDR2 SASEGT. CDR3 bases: TGTGCCAGCAGTGAAAAGACAGGGGTGAGCACTGAAGCTTTCTTT. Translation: CASSEKTGVSTEAFF.

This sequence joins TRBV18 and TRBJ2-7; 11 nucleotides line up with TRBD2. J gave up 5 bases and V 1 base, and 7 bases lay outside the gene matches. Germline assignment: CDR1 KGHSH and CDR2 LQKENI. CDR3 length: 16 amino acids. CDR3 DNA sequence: TGTGCCAGCTCACCACGACCACTAGCGGGAGATGACGAGCAGTACTTC. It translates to CASSPRPLAGDDEQYF.

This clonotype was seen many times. CDR3 DNA: TGTGCCAGCAGCTTATTGGGAAAGGGCAATGGCTACACCTTC. This codes for CASSLLGKGNGYTF. The J gene is TRBJ1-2, the V gene TRBV13; the D is unclear. CDR1 and CDR2 (germline): PRHDT, FYEKMQ (reference sequence). Trimming took 2 bases from V and 6 from J, leaving 13 bases between them. This CDR3 has 14 residues. Variable domain in full (rest from reference TRBV13 and TRBJ1-2): AAGVIQSPRHLIKEKRETATLKCYPIPRHDTVYWYQQGPGQDPQFLISFYEKMQSDKGSIPDRFSAQQFSDYHSELNMSSLELGDSALYFCASSLLGKGNGYTFGSGTRLTVV.

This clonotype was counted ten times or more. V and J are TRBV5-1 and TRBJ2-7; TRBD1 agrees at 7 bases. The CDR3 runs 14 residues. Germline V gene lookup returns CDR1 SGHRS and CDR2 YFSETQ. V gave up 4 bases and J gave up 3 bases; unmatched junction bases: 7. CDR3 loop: CASSNPGQFYEQYF. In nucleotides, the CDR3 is TGCGCCAGCAGCAACCCGGGACAGTTCTACGAGCAGTACTTC.

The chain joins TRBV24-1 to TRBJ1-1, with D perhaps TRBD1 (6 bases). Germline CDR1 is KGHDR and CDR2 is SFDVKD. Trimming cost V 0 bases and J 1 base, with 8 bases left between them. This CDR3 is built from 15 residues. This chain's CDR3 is CATSDLLGQNTEAFF. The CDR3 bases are TGTGCCACCAGTGATTTGCTGGGACAGAACACTGAAGCTTTCTTT.

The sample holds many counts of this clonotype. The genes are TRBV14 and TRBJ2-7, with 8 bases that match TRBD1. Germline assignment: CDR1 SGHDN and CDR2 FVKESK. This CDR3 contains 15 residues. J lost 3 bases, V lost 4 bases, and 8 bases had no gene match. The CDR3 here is CASSPPGQVFYEQYF. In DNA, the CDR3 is TGTGCCAGCAGCCCTCCGGGACAGGTGTTCTACGAGCAGTACTTC.

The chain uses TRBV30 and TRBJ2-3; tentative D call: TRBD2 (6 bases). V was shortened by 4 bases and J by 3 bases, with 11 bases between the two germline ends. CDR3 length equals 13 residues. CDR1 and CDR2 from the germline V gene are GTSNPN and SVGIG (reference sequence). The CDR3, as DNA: TGTGCCTGGAAAACCCTAGCGACAGATACGCAGTATTTT. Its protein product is CAWKTLATDTQYF. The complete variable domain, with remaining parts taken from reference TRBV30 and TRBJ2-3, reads SQTIHQWPATLVQPVGSPLSLECTVEGTSNPNLYWYRQAAGRGLQLLFYSVGIGQISSEVPQNLSASRPQDRQFILSSKKLLLSDSGFYLCAWKTLATDTQYFGPGTRLTVL.

The CDR3 nucleotides are TGTGCCAGCAGCCTGGGACTAGCGGGAGGATACTACAATGAGCAGTTCTTC. This translates into CASSLGLAGGYYNEQFF. V usage is TRBV11-3 and J usage is TRBJ2-1; 15 bases map to TRBD2. The CDR3 spans 17 residues. V dropped 5 bases and J dropped 3; count of bases not matched to a gene: 5. Germline V CDR1 and CDR2: SGHNT, YENEEA.

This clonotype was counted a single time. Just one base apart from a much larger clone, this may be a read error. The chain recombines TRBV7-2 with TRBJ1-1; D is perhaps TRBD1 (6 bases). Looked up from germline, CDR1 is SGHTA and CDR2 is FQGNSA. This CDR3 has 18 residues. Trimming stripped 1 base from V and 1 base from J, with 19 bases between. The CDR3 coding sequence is TGTGCCAGCAGCTTAGGGGGGGCTATGGCTGCGGGGAACACTGAAGCTTTCTTT. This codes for CASSLGGAMAAGNTEAFF. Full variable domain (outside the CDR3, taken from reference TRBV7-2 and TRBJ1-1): GAGVSQSPSNKVTEKGKDVELRCDPISGHTALYWYRQSLGQGLEFLIYFQGNSAPDKSGLPSDRFSAERTGGSVSTLTIQRTQQEDSAVYLCASSLGGAMAAGNTEAFFGQGTRLTVV.